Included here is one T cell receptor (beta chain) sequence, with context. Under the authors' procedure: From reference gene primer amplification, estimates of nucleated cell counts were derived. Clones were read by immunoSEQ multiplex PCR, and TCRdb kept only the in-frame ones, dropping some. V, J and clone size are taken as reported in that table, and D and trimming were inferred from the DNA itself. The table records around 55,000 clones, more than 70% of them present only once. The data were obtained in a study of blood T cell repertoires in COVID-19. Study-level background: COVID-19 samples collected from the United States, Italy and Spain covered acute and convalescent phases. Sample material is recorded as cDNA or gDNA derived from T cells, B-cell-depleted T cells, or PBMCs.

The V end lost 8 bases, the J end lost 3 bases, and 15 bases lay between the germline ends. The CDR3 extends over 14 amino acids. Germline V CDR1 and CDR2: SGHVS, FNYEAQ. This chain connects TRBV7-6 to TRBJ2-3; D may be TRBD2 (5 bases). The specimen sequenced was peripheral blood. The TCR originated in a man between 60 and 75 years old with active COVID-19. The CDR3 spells CASRMGVGTDTQYF. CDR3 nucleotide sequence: TGTGCCAGCCGAATGGGAGTCGGAACAGATACGCAGTATTTT.